The 24 T cell receptor beta chains below were found in one sample sequenced in a study of cytotoxic CD8 clonotypes in ibrutinib-treated CLL (dated by TCRdb to about 2021). The protocol used for the library was the immunoSEQ multiplex PCR assay. The table was pulled from immuneACCESS by TCRdb, which kept in-frame rearrangements only. Such tables lose some clones; where checked, under half of the loss comes from unresolved V genes, and the rest has no known cause. This sample holds under 200,000 clones; approximately 80% were observed only once. In total, the top ten clones hold 2% to 2.5% of the sample. In the paper's terms, the time point label means: more than 10 months on ibrutinib. The material sequenced was PBMCs, taken after 12 months of ibrutinib treatment. The source of these receptors is a human donor with chronic lymphocytic leukemia.

CDR3 loop: CASSRPLSSYNEQFF. CDR3 DNA: TGCGCCAGCAGCCGCCCTTTGAGCTCCTACAATGAGCAGTTCTTC. The genes are TRBV4-3 and TRBJ2-1; no firm D call. The V end lost 4 bases, the J end lost 0 bases, and 10 bases lay between the germline ends. This CDR3 has 15 residues. The V gene's germline CDR1 is LGHNA and CDR2 YSLEER.

The sample holds a few counts of this clone. The chain combines TRBV6-1 with TRBJ1-2, with D unclear. This CDR3 contains 12 residues. Germline-derived CDR1 and CDR2 are MNHNS and SASEGT. V lost 6 bases, J lost 4 bases, and 9 bases lay in between. The CDR3: CASRSPAYGYTF. In DNA form, the CDR3 reads TGTGCCAGCAGGAGCCCTGCCTATGGCTACACCTTC.

The rearrangement joins TRBV18 to TRBJ2-1, with D uncertain. Trimming cost V 2 bases and J 1 base, with 12 bases left between them. Germline CDR1 reads KGHSH; CDR2 reads LQKENI. CDR3 size: 16 residues. CDR3 bases: TGTGCCAGCTCACCAGTAATCAGGATGTCCTACAATGAGCAGTTCTTC. It translates to CASSPVIRMSYNEQFF.

The chain couples TRBV29-1 to TRBJ2-7; 10 nucleotides align to TRBD1. The CDR3 sequence is 13 residues long. V shed 5 bases and J 3 bases; nucleotides not matched to a gene: 4. Germline V gene data show CDR1 as SQVTM and CDR2 as ANQGSEA. This chain's CDR3 is CSVSGTGVYEQYF. For the CDR3, the DNA is TGCAGCGTTTCTGGGACAGGGGTCTACGAGCAGTACTTC.

This clone was counted a single time. This chain links TRBV28 with TRBJ1-4, with 10 bases matching TRBD1. Germline loops: CDR1 MDHEN, CDR2 SYDVKM. The CDR3 contains 15 residues. V lost 5 bases and J lost 6; bases outside the gene matches: 6. Here the CDR3 reads CASSHAGTGDEKLFF. In DNA form, the CDR3 reads TGTGCCAGCAGTCATGCCGGGACAGGGGATGAAAAACTGTTTTTT. Together with reference TRBV28 and TRBJ1-4, the CDR3 gives the full variable domain: DVKVTQSSRYLVKRTGEKVFLECVQDMDHENMFWYRQDPGLGLRLIYFSYDVKMKEKGDIPEGYSVSREKKERFSLILESASTNQTSMYLCASSHAGTGDEKLFFGSGTQLSVL.

This chain joins TRBV7-2 and TRBJ1-1; TRBD1 is a possible D gene (5 bases). Germline V gives CDR1 SGHTA, CDR2 FQGNSA. The V gene lost 3 bases and the J gene lost 0 bases, with 11 bases spanning the gap. The CDR3 is made up of 15 amino acids. This chain's CDR3 is CASSLEPGMNTEAFF. CDR3 nucleotide sequence: TGTGCCAGCAGCTTGGAGCCAGGGATGAACACTGAAGCTTTCTTT.

CDR3 amino acids: CATSGGVTEAFF. The CDR3 DNA reads as TGTGCCACTAGTGGGGGGGTCACTGAAGCTTTCTTT. The chain links TRBV30 to TRBJ1-1; weak D call: TRBD1 (5 bases). With 8 bases removed from V and 4 bases from J, the gap between germline ends came to 14 bases. In germline, CDR1 is GTSNPN, CDR2 SVGIG (reference sequence). The CDR3 has 12 amino acids.

The gene calls are TRBV7-9 and TRBJ2-6; D not resolved. V dropped 2 bases and J dropped 1 base, with 12 bases sitting between them. CDR1 is SEHNR and CDR2 is FQNEAQ in the germline V gene (reference sequence). The CDR3 runs 17 residues. The CDR3 sequence is CASSLTLMESGANVLTF. Written as DNA, the CDR3 is TGTGCCAGCAGCTTAACCCTCATGGAGTCTGGGGCCAACGTCCTGACTTTC.

This rearrangement joins TRBV2 to TRBJ2-5; TRBD1 agrees at 9 bases. From germline, CDR1 is SNHLY and CDR2 FYNNEI. J lost 13 bases, V lost 8 bases, and 11 bases had no gene match. This CDR3 spans 12 amino acids. The CDR3 protein is CASLSDRGPTYF. CDR3 nucleotides: TGTGCCAGCCTTTCGGACAGGGGTCCCACGTACTTC.

V and J are TRBV27 and TRBJ1-1; 7 bases fit TRBD1. The V and J ends lost 6 bases and 0 bases, in that order; junction bases with no gene match: 4. The CDR3 has 14 amino acids. CDR1 and CDR2 from the germline V gene are MNHEY and SMNVEV (reference sequence). The CDR3 loop is CASSDRVMNTEAFF. The DNA of the CDR3 is TGTGCCAGCAGCGACAGGGTAATGAACACTGAAGCTTTCTTT.

This chain joins TRBV19 and TRBJ1-1; D is undetermined. This CDR3 spans 14 amino acids. The V end lost 7 bases, the J end lost 1 base, and 13 bases lay between the germline ends. Germline V gene lookup returns CDR1 LNHDA and CDR2 SQIVND (reference sequence). The CDR3 sequence is CASTEPGRNTEAFF. The CDR3 bases are TGTGCCAGTACGGAACCTGGGAGGAACACTGAAGCTTTCTTT.

This chain connects TRBV7-9 to TRBJ1-1; unclear D gene. Germline CDR1 SEHNR, CDR2 FQNEAQ (reference sequence). The length of the CDR3 is 16 residues. The V gene lost 3 bases and the J gene lost 1 base, with 15 bases spanning the gap. For the CDR3, the DNA is TGTGCCAGCAGCTTCGATGATCGGGGTGGGAACACTGAAGCTTTCTTT. Translation gives CASSFDDRGGNTEAFF.

The chain employs TRBV9 and TRBJ1-2; D is undetermined. CDR3 length: 13 residues. V was shortened by 4 bases and J by 4 bases, with 11 bases between the two germline ends. The germline gives CDR1 SGDLS, CDR2 YYNGEE. CDR3 amino acids: CASSTQSVYGYTF. The CDR3 DNA follows: TGTGCCAGCAGCACCCAGAGCGTCTATGGCTACACCTTC.

A few counts support this clone. V gene TRBV27 combines with J gene TRBJ2-7, with 8 positions matching TRBD1. This CDR3 has 11 residues. The germline V gene encodes CDR1 MNHEY and CDR2 SMNVEV (reference sequence). The J segment lost 6 bases and the V segment lost 10 bases, leaving 5 bases of the junction unmatched. CDR3 sequence: CAINRGSEQYF. CDR3 in DNA: TGTGCCATCAACAGGGGGAGCGAGCAGTACTTC.

The J gene is TRBJ2-3, the V gene TRBV7-2; 12 nucleotides align to TRBD2. V dropped 2 bases and J dropped 4; count of bases not matched to a gene: 7. The CDR3 runs to 17 residues. CDR1 is SGHTA, CDR2 FQGNSA, per germline. The CDR3 protein is CASSLLPTSGSSDTQYF. The CDR3 DNA reads TGTGCCAGCAGCTTACTGCCGACTAGCGGGAGTTCAGATACGCAGTATTTT.

The chain recombines TRBV4-1 with TRBJ2-7; a possible D gene is TRBD2 (5 bases). The CDR3 has 15 residues. V lost 5 bases and J lost 3, with 17 bases in between. The germline V gene has CDR1 MGHRA and CDR2 YSYEKL. The CDR3 DNA follows: TGCGCCAGCAGCTCTGGGGTTAGCGACAACTACGAGCAGTACTTC. It specifies CASSSGVSDNYEQYF.

The V call is TRBV5-1, the J call TRBJ2-2, with a possible D match to TRBD2 (6 bases). The CDR3 sequence is 16 residues long. CDR1 and CDR2 (germline): SGHRS, YFSETQ. The V gene lost 1 base and the J gene lost 4 bases, with 14 bases spanning the gap. The CDR3 loop reads CASSLNGDSATGELFF. The CDR3 DNA is TGCGCCAGCAGCTTGAACGGGGACTCAGCCACCGGGGAGCTGTTTTTT.

The rearrangement uses TRBV4-1 and TRBJ2-7, with a possible D match to TRBD2 (6 bases). Trimming cost V 2 bases and J 7 bases, with 21 bases left between them. The germline gives CDR1 MGHRA, CDR2 YSYEKL. This CDR3 spans 16 amino acids. For the CDR3, the DNA is TGCGCCAGCAGCCAACCCTCCAGGCTAGCGTTGGGGGAGCAGTACTTC. It codes for CASSQPSRLALGEQYF.

V is TRBV5-1 and J is TRBJ2-2, with D perhaps matching TRBD1 (5 bases). The V end lost 2 bases, the J end lost 6 bases, and 14 bases lay between the germline ends. Germline V gene data show CDR1 as SGHRS and CDR2 as YFSETQ. The CDR3 contains 15 residues. CDR3 coding DNA: TGCGCCAGCAGCTTTATAGGGTGGGGCGCCGGGGAGCTGTTTTTT. Its protein product is CASSFIGWGAGELFF.

The chain recombines TRBV6-6 with TRBJ1-4; perhaps TRBD1 as D (5 bases). Germline V CDR1 and CDR2: MNHNY, SVGAGI (reference sequence). The germline V and J ends were trimmed by 6 bases and 4 bases, with 18 bases remaining between them. CDR3 length: 16 amino acids. CDR3 sequence: CASRNGARTYNEKLFF. CDR3 nucleotides: TGTGCCAGCAGAAACGGGGCCAGAACTTATAATGAAAAACTGTTTTTT.

The chain is built from TRBV5-1 and TRBJ2-5; no firm D call. This CDR3 contains 13 residues. The V gene lost 2 bases and the J gene lost 1 base, with 6 bases spanning the gap. Germline CDR1 reads SGHRS; CDR2 reads YFSETQ. The CDR3 bases are TGCGCCAGCAGCTTCCTACCCCAAGAGACCCAGTACTTC. Its protein is CASSFLPQETQYF.

The V call is TRBV19, the J call TRBJ2-3, with 8 positions matching TRBD1. The CDR3 covers 14 residues. CDR1 is LNHDA and CDR2 is SQIVND in the germline V gene (reference sequence). The V gene end was trimmed by 7 bases and the J gene end by 1 base; junction bases not matched to a gene: 4. This CDR3 is CASTSTGGTDTQYF. The CDR3, as DNA: TGTGCCAGTACCTCGACAGGGGGCACAGATACGCAGTATTTT.

This chain uses TRBV7-2 with TRBJ1-3; no clear D gene. The CDR3 has 14 amino acids. In germline, CDR1 is SGHTA, CDR2 FQGNSA. Trimming took 2 bases from V and 7 from J, leaving 12 bases between them. DNA of the CDR3: TGTGCCAGCAGCTTAAGGTCCCAAGGGAACACCATATATTTT. Its protein is CASSLRSQGNTIYF.

The chain couples TRBV27 to TRBJ2-3; the D gene is possibly TRBD2 (6 bases). The CDR3 runs 18 residues. The V end was cut by 5 bases, the J end by 3 bases, with 24 bases between. CDR1 and CDR2 (germline): MNHEY, SMNVEV (reference sequence). CDR3 sequence (DNA): TGTGCCAGCAGTCGGGGCGGGGCCACAAGGGTGAGGACAGATACGCAGTATTTT. This sequence encodes CASSRGGATRVRTDTQYF.